This T cell receptor (beta chain) was captured by sequencing in a study of blood T cell repertoires in COVID-19 (dated by TCRdb to the early 2020s). Background on the whole study: The collaborator samples originated in the United States, Italy and Spain and spanned the acute and convalescent phases of COVID-19. The prospective study material was composed of cDNA or gDNA derived from T cells, B-cell-depleted T cells, or PBMCs. Deeply sampled blood TCRbeta repertoires from subjects exposed to, actively infected with, or recovered from COVID-19 were included in the dataset. The repertoires were released in a freely available public database meant as a resource for research on the immune response to SARS-CoV-2. The samples were drawn from the first 160 participants of the ongoing ImmuneRACE study and from roughly 1,300 subjects provided by 6 global collaborators. The sample metadata nearly always contained a de-identified subject ID, COVID-19 status, age in years and sex. Where available, HLA class I and class II types were taken from metadata supplied by the sample provider and were not determined by assay-based typing. What the study reported, not specific to this receptor: The quantity of clinical and demographic metadata differed by source and by participant and was supplied without curation.

Here V drops 5 bases and J drops 1 base, and the junction holds 2 bases not matched to any gene. The germline V gene gives CDR1 as KGHDR and CDR2 as SFDVKD. The CDR3 numbers 14 residues from cysteine through phenylalanine. Here the CDR3 DNA is all that survives: 42 bases in frame from base 1. One collaborating source in Seattle enrolled patients during active infection and followed them longitudinally through the course of disease. Each collaborating institution followed its own protocols to collect whole blood in K2EDTA tubes. For TCRbeta analysis, collaborators shipped samples in one of three forms: frozen whole blood, isolated PBMCs, or DNA extracted from either of those sample types. The immunoSEQ Assay, a bias-controlled multiplex PCR, was used to amplify TCRbeta CDR3 regions from genomic DNA. On the study's bioinformatics: The number of nucleated cells in each sample was estimated by amplification of reference gene primers within the assay. To quantify the absolute abundance of each unique TCRbeta CDR3 rearrangement, sequence reads were collapsed and filtered. For each sample, productive Simpson clonality was calculated by taking the square root of Simpson's diversity index across productive rearrangements. TCRdb holds this immuneACCESS table with in-frame rearrangements only. Some clones are missing; in checked studies, unresolved V genes explain under half, and the rest has no known cause. V, J and clone size are those of that table, while D and trimming were read from the DNA. The sample data list approximately 480,000 clones, and roughly nine tenths of these were observed just once. The ten largest clones represent 0.9% of the sample.

A note on this clone: Its antigen target is currently unknown. The record has no base qualities; no much larger clone is one base away.

The rearrangement joined TRBV24-1 to TRBJ2-5, with 8 middle bases fitting TRBD1. Sequencing was done on a sample of peripheral blood. This TCR came from a man aged 18-30 years with COVID-19, enrolled during active disease. DNA sequence: TGTGCCACCAGTGCACAGGGGGGCCAAGAGACCCAGTACTTC. It translates to CATSAQGGQETQYF.